What follows is one TCR beta chain and its context. The antigen remains undetermined. This record belongs to a study of CD8+ T cells in alopecia areata. The authors extracted RNA and reverse transcribed it into cDNA as the sequencing template. Measured with immunoSEQ multiplex PCR; TCRdb has only the in-frame clones, and not every one. Of about 200,000 clones in the sample, 45% to 75% were seen once. Treatment specified: oral pan-JAK inhibitor, 5-10 mg twice daily. T lymphocytes (CD4+ and CD8+) were sorted from PBMCs. Germline values: CDR1 SGHTA, CDR2 FQGNSA. The V end was cut by 7 bases, the J end by 2 bases, with 19 bases between. This CDR3 is 16 amino acids long. Whole-study findings and limits: Mouse data revealed clearer TCR sharing than patient data did, a gap possibly tied to HLA. Persistence in scalp and blood during tofacitinib was observed for many expanded lesional clones.

The material was CD4+ T cells sorted from blood, obtained at week 4, from a patient treated with tofacitinib. The origin of this receptor is a human donor with alopecia areata. The chain links TRBV7-2 to TRBJ2-3; D could derive from TRBD1 or TRBD2 (6 bases each). The CDR3 loop reads CASTTNRDSYTDTQYF. The DNA of the CDR3 is TGTGCCAGCACCACCAACAGGGACTCTTACACAGATACGCAGTATTTT.